The clone carrying this T cell receptor (beta chain) was recorded at least ten times. Its antigen is unknown. The missing CDR3 end, 3 residues past where the read stops, is filled in from the germline J gene. The protocol was immunoSEQ multiplex PCR, while the TCRdb copy is restricted to in-frame clones and leaves out a portion. The sample contains 60,000 to 75,000 clones, none occurring once; over 1.5% lies in the top ten. The germline V gene has CDR1 SNHLY and CDR2 FYNNEI. V shed 8 bases, J shed 5 bases, and the junction held 12 bases outside the gene matches. The CDR3 covers 15 residues. The sample is drawn from a study of T cell clonality in common variable immunodeficiency. General study findings and limits: Compared with healthy controls, CVID subjects showed increased TCRbeta clonality, mostly in about a third.

This TCR was recovered from a person aged 18 to 70 in good health. Input material: peripheral blood mononuclear cells. The V gene is TRBV2, the J gene TRBJ2-5; 9 nucleotides agree with TRBD1. This CDR3 reads CASLGQGSKGETQYF. The part of the CDR3 DNA that was read is TGTGCCAGCCTGGGACAGGGATCGAAAGGGGAGACC.